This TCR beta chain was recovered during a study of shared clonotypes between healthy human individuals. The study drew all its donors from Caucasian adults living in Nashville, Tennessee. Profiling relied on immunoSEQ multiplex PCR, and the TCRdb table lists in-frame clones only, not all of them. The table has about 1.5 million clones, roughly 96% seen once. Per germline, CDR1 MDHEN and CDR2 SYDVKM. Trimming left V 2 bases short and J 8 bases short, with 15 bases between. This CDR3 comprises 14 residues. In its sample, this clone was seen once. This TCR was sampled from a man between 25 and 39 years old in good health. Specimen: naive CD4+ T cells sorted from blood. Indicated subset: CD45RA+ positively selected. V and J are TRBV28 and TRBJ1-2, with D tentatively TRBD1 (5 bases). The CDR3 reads CASSLGRGGSGYTF. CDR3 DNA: TGTGCCAGCAGTTTAGGGCGTGGGGGTTCAGGCTACACCTTC.